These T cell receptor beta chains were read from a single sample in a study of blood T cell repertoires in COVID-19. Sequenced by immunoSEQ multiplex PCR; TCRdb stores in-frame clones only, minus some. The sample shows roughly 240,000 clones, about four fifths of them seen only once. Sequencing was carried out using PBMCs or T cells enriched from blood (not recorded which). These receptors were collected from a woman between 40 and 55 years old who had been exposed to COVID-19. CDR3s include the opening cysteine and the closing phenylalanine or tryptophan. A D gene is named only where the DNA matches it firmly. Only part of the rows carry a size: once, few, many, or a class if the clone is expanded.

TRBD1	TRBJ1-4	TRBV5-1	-	CASSFGTAVNEKLFF	TGCGCCAGCAGCTTCGGGACAGCTGTTAATGAAAAACTGTTTTTT
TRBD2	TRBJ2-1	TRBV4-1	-	CASSGLAGYNEQFF	TGCGCCAGCAGCGGTCTAGCGGGGTACAATGAGCAGTTCTTC
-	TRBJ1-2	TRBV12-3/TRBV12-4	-	CASSPEQVYGYTF	TGTGCCAGCAGTCCCGAACAGGTCTATGGCTACACCTTC
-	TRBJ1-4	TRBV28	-	CASSLGGSEKLFF	TGTGCCAGCAGTTTAGGAGGTTCTGAAAAACTGTTTTTT
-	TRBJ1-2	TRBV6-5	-	CASRGGQVYGYTF	TGTGCCAGCAGGGGCGGGCAGGTGTATGGCTACACCTTC
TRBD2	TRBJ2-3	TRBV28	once	CASSLVTGGRLQYF	TGTGCCAGCAGTCTTGTGACGGGGGGGAGATTGCAGTATTTT
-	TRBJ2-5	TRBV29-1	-	CSATTIPGIPGETQYF	TGCAGCGCGACCACCATCCCGGGGATACCGGGGGAGACCCAGTACTTC
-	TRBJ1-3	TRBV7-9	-	CASSLAGGGNTIYF	TGTGCCAGCAGCTTAGCCGGGGGTGGAAACACCATATATTTT
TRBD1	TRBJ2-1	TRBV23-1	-	CASSLCGQGKFF	TGCGCCAGCAGTCTCTGCGGACAGGGGAAATTCTTC
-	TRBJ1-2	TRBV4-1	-	CASRKQGGGARDGYTF	TGCGCCAGCAGAAAGCAAGGGGGGGGAGCTAGGGATGGCTACACCTTC
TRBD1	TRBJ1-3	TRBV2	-	CASRWDRGDTIYF	TGTGCCAGCAGATGGGACAGGGGTGACACCATATATTTT
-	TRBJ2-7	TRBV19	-	CASSNRGLHEQYF	TGTGCCAGTAGTAATAGGGGCCTGCACGAGCAGTACTTC
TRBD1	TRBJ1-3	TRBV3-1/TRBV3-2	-	CASGGTGSFSGNTIYF	TGTGCCAGCGGAGGGACAGGGTCTTTCTCTGGAAACACCATATATTTT
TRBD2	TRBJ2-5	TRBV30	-	CAWVLVPSGWDQETQYF	TGTGCCTGGGTTCTCGTCCCTAGCGGGTGGGACCAAGAGACCCAGTACTTC
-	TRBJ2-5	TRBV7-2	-	CASTPGETQYF	TGTGCCAGCACCCCCGGGGAGACCCAGTACTTC
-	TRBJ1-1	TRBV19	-	CASTPRRRSEAFF	TGTGCCAGTACTCCGAGGCGGAGGTCTGAAGCTTTCTTT
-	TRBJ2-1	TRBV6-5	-	CASSRTYRADEQFF	TGTGCCAGCAGCCGAACCTACAGGGCAGATGAGCAGTTCTTC
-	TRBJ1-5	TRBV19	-	CASSTQSNQPQHF	TGTGCCAGTAGTACGCAGTCCAATCAGCCCCAGCATTTT
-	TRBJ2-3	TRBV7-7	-	CASSLGLTGTMGTQYF	TGTGCCAGCAGCTTAGGCCTGACAGGAACGATGGGTACGCAGTATTTT
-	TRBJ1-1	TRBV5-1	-	CASSLGFLNEMNTEAFF	TGCGCCAGCAGCTTGGGATTTCTAAACGAGATGAACACTGAAGCTTTCTTT
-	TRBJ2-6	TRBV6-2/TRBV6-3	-	CASSAQYSGANVLTF	TGTGCCAGCAGTGCCCAGTACTCTGGGGCCAACGTCCTGACTTTC
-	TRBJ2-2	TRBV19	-	CASSIGGYTGELFF	TGTGCCAGTAGTATAGGTGGCTACACCGGGGAGCTGTTTTTT
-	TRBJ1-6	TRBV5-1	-	CASSYGQRDSPLHF	TGCGCCAGCAGCTACGGACAGCGAGATTCACCCCTCCACTTT
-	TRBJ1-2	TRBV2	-	CASSSVNYGYTF	TGTGCCAGCAGTTCCGTTAACTATGGCTACACCTTC
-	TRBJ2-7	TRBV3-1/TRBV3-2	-	CASSQGQHREQYF	TGTGCCAGCAGCCAAGGACAACACCGTGAGCAGTACTTC
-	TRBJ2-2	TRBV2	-	CASRRRTGELFF	TGTGCCAGCAGGAGGAGGACCGGGGAGCTGTTTTTT
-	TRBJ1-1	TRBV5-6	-	CASSPAGRTEAFF	TGTGCCAGCAGCCCGGCTGGCAGGACTGAAGCTTTCTTT
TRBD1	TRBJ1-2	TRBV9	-	CASSVRGTGVDGYTF	TGTGCCAGCAGCGTTCGGGGGACAGGGGTTGATGGCTACACCTTC
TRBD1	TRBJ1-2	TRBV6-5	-	CAMGTGLYNYGYTF	TGTGCCATGGGGACAGGGCTATATAACTATGGCTACACCTTC
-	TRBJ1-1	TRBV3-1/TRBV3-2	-	CASSPRGGGQAFF	TGTGCCAGCAGCCCTCGCGGGGGAGGGCAAGCTTTCTTT
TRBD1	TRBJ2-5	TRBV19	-	CASSIPGQGYSETQYF	TGTGCCAGTAGTATTCCGGGACAGGGTTATTCAGAGACCCAGTACTTC
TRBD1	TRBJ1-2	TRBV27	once	CASSLSPRTGPGYTF	TGTGCCAGCAGTTTATCGCCTCGGACAGGGCCTGGCTACACCTTC
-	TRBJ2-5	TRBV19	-	CASSFTTGTRDPLHF	TGTGCCAGTAGTTTCACCACCGGGACGCGGGATCCCCTACACTTC
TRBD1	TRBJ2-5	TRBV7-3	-	CASSSSTGGWETQYF	TGTGCCAGCAGCTCAAGCACAGGGGGCTGGGAGACCCAGTACTTC
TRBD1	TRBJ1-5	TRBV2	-	CASRGQPYSNQPQHF	TGTGCCAGCAGGGGACAGCCGTATAGCAATCAGCCCCAGCATTTT
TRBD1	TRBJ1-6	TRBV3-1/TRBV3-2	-	CASSPPQGANSPLHF	TGTGCCAGCAGCCCTCCACAGGGGGCCAATTCACCCCTCCACTTT
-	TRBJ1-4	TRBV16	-	CASSQLTATNEKLFF	TGTGCCAGCAGCCAATTAACTGCAACTAATGAAAAACTGTTTTTT
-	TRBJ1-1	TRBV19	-	CASSIPGGKDRWNTEAFF	TGTGCCAGTAGTATACCCGGGGGGAAGGACCGCTGGAACACTGAAGCTTTCTTT
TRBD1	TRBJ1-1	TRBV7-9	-	CASSLQGENTEAFF	TGTGCCAGCAGCTTACAGGGGGAGAACACTGAAGCTTTCTTT
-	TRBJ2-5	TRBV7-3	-	CASSLRSSVETQYF	TGTGCCAGCAGCTTAAGGTCCAGCGTCGAGACCCAGTACTTC
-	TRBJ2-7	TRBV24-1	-	CATSDQGAYEQYF	TGTGCCACCAGTGATCAGGGTGCCTACGAGCAGTACTTC
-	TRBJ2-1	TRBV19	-	CASSTQGFGVYNEQFF	TGTGCCAGTAGTACCCAGGGGTTCGGGGTTTACAATGAGCAGTTCTTC